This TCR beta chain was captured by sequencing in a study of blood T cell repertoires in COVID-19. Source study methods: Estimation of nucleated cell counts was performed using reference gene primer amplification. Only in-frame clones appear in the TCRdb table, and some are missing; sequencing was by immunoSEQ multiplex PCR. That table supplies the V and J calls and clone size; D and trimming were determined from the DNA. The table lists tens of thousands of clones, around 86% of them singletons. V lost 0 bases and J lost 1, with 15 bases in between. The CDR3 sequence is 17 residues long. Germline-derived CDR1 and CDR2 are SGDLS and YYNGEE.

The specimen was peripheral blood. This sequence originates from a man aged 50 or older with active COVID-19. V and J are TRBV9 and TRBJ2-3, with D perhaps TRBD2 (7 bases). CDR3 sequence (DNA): TGTGCCAGCAGCGTAGCTACGGGGGGCCGGGGCACAGATACGCAGTATTTT. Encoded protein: CASSVATGGRGTDTQYF.